Shown below are 6 T cell receptor beta chains from a single sample sequenced in a study of T cell repertoires in cytomegalovirus infection. One entry per CDR3 protein results from TCRdb running MiXCR on the reads. The profile shows roughly 150,000 distinct CDR3 sequences, 20% to 25% of them singletons. The sample consisted of PBMCs. The receptor set was obtained from a human donor in good health (CMV status not recorded). Some clones in this sample may be carry-over from other donors' samples.

The chain couples TRBV11-2 to TRBJ1-2; D is possibly TRBD1 (5 bases). CDR1 is SGHAT and CDR2 is FQNNGV in the germline V gene. The CDR3 spans 15 residues. The V and J ends lost 1 base and 7 bases respectively, with 16 bases between them. DNA for the CDR3: TGTGCCAGCAGCTTAGCCGGGGGGACGGTGGTTGGCTACACCTTC. Its protein is CASSLAGGTVVGYTF.

The chain joins TRBV19 to TRBJ2-4; D possibly corresponds to TRBD2 (5 bases). Germline CDR1 is LNHDA and CDR2 is SQIVND (reference sequence). This CDR3 contains 14 residues. Trimming pared 6 bases from V and 1 base from J, leaving 10 bases between. This CDR3 reads CASRFSGAKNIQYF. The CDR3 bases are TGTGCCAGTAGGTTTTCGGGGGCCAAAAACATTCAGTACTTC.

This clonotype turned up a few times. The chain carries TRBV7-2 and TRBJ2-7, with no clear D. Germline V gene sequence: CDR1 SGHTA, CDR2 FQGNSA. The V and J ends lost 5 bases and 3 bases respectively, with 11 bases between them. The CDR3 covers 13 residues. In DNA form, the CDR3 reads TGTGCCAGCAGCGACACGGGTTACTACGAGCAGTACTTC. As protein: CASSDTGYYEQYF.

This chain links TRBV11-1 with TRBJ2-3, with 9 bases matching TRBD2. The V gene end was trimmed by 5 bases and the J gene end by 1 base; junction bases not matched to a gene: 4. This CDR3 has 15 amino acids. From germline, CDR1 is SGHAT and CDR2 FQDESV (reference sequence). In DNA, the CDR3 is TGTGCCAGCAGCCCGTCTAGCGGGGGCACAGATACGCAGTATTTT. Protein: CASSPSSGGTDTQYF. The full variable domain, completed using reference TRBV11-1 and TRBJ2-3, is EAEVAQSPRYKITEKSQAVAFWCDPISGHATLYWYRQILGQGPELLVQFQDESVVDDSQLPKDRFSAERLKGVDSTLKIQPAELGDSAMYLCASSPSSGGTDTQYFGPGTRLTVL.

This sequence joins TRBV2 and TRBJ2-5; 8 bases fit TRBD1. V shed 6 bases, J shed 4 bases, and the junction held 7 bases outside the gene matches. Germline V lookup: CDR1 SNHLY, CDR2 FYNNEI. The CDR3 sequence is 14 residues long. CDR3 loop: CASRVQGASETQYF. CDR3 nucleotides: TGTGCCAGCAGGGTCCAGGGGGCATCAGAGACCCAGTACTTC.

This clonotype appeared a few times. The chain couples TRBV28 to TRBJ2-4; D might be TRBD2 (6 bases). This CDR3 contains 12 residues. CDR1 MDHEN and CDR2 SYDVKM come from the germline V gene. Trimming took 4 bases from V and 10 from J, leaving 11 bases between them. The CDR3: CASSSGGEIQYF. In nucleotides, the CDR3 is TGTGCCAGCAGTTCGGGCGGGGAAATTCAGTACTTC.